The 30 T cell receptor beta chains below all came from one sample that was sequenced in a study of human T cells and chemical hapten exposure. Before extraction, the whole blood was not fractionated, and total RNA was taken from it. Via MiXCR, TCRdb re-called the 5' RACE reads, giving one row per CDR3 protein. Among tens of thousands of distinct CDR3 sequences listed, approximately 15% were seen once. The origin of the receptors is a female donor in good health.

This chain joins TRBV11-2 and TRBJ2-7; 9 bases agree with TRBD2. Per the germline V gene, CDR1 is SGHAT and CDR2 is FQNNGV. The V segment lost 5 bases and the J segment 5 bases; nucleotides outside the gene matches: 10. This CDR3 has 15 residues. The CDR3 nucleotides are TGTGCCAGCAGCCCACCGGGGCGGGGGGGCCACGAGCAGTACTTC. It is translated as CASSPPGRGGHEQYF.

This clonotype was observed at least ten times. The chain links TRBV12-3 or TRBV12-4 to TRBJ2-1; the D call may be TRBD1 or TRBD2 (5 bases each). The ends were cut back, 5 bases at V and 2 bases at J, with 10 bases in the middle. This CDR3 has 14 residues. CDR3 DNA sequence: TGTGCCAGCAGTGAGGGGAGCCCCTACAATGAGCAGTTCTTC. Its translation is CASSEGSPYNEQFF.

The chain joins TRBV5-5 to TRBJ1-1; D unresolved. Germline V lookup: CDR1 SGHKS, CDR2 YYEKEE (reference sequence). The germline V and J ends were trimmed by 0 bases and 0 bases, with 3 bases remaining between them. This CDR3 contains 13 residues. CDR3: CASSLVVNTEAFF. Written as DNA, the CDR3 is TGTGCCAGCAGCTTGGTAGTGAACACTGAAGCTTTCTTT.

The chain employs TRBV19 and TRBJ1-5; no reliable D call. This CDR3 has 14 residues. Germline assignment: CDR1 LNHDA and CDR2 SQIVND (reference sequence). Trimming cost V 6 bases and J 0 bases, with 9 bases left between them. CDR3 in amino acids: CASRNPYSNQPQHF. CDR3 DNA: TGTGCCAGTAGAAACCCTTATAGCAATCAGCCCCAGCATTTT.

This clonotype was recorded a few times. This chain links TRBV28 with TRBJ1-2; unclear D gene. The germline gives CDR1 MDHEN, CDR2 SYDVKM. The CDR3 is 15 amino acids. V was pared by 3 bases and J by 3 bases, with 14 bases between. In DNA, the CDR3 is TGTGCCAGCAGTTTTACGGCAGCGGTCGACTATGGCTACACCTTC. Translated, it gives CASSFTAAVDYGYTF.

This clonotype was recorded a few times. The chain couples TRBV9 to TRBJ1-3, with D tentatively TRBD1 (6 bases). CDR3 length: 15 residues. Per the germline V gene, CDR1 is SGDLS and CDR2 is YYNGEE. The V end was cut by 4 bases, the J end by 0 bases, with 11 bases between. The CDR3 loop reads CASSPVDSSGNTIYF. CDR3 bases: TGTGCCAGCAGCCCGGTGGACAGCTCTGGAAACACCATATATTTT.

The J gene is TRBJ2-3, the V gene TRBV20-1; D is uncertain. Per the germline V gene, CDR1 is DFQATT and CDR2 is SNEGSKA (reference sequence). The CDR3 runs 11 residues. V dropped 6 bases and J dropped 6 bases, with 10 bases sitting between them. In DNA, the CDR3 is TGCAGTGCGGCGTCTCCGGATACGCAGTATTTT. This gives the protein CSAASPDTQYF.

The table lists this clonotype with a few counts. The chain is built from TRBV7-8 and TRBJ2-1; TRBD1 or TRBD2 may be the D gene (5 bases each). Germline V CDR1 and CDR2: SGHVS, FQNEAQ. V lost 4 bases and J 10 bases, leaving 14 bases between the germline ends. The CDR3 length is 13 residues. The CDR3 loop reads CASSSLGVGEQFF. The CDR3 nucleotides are TGTGCCAGCAGCTCCCTGGGGGTCGGGGAGCAGTTCTTC.

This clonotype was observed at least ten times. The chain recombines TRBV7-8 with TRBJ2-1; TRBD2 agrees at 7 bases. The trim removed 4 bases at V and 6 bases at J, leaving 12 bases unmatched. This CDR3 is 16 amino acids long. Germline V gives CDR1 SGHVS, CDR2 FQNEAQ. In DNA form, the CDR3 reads TGTGCCAGCAGCTCGATTATGGGGGGGATTTCCAATGAGCAGTTCTTC. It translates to CASSSIMGGISNEQFF.

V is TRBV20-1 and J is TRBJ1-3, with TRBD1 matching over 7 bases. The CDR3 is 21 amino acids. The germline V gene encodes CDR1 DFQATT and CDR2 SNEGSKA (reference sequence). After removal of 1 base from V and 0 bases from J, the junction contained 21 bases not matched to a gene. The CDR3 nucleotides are TGCAGTGCTAGAGGACCCCAGGGGGGAAGGTGGATAGCCTTCTCTGGAAACACCATATATTTT. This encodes CSARGPQGGRWIAFSGNTIYF.

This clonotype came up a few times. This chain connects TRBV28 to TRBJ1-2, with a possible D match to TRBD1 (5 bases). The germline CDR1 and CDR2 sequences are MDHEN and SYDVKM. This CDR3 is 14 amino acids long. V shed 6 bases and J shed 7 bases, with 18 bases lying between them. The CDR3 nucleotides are TGTGCCAGCAGCCCCAGGGTGGCCATAGGTGGCTACACCTTC. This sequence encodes CASSPRVAIGGYTF.

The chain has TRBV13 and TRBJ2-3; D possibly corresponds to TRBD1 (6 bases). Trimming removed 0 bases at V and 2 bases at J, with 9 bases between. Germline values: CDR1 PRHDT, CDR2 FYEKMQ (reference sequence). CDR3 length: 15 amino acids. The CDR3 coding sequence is TGTGCCAGCAGCTTAGGGGACAGACTCACAGATACGCAGTATTTT. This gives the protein CASSLGDRLTDTQYF.

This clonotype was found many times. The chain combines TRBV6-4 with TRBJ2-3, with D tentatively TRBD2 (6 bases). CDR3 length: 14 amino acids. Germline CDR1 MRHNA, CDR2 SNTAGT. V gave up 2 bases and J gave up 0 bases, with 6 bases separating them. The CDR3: CASSDGTSTDTQYF. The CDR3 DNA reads TGTGCCAGCAGTGACGGGACTAGCACAGATACGCAGTATTTT.

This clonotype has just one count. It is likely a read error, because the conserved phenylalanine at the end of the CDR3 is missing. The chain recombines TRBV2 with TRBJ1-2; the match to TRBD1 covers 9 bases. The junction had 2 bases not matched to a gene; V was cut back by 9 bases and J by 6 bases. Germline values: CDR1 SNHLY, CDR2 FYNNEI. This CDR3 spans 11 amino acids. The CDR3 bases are TGTGCCAGGGACAGGGGTAATGGCTACACCTCC. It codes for CARDRGNGYTS.

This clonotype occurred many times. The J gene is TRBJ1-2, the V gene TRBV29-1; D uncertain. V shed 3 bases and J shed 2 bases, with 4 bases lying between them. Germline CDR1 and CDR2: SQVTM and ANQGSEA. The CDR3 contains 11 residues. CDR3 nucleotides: TGCAGCGTTGAGGAGAACTATGGCTACACCTTC. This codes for CSVEENYGYTF.

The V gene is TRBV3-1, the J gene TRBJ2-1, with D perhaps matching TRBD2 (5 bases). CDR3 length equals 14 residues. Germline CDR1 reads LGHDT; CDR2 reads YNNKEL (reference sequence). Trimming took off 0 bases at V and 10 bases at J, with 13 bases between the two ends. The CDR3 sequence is CASSQERDELEQFF. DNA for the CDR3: TGTGCCAGCAGCCAAGAACGGGATGAACTCGAGCAGTTCTTC.

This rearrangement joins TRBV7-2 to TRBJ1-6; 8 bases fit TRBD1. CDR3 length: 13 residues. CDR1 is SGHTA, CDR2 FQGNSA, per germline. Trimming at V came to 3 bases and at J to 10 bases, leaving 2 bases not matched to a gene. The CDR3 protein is CASSLTGDSPLHF. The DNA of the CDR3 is TGTGCCAGCAGCTTGACAGGGGACTCACCCCTCCACTTT.

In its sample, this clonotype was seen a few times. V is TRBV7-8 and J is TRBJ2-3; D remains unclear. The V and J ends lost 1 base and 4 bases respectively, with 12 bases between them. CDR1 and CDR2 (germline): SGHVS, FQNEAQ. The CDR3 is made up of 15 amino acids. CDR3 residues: CASSLGGSMADTQYF. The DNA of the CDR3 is TGTGCCAGCAGCTTAGGTGGCAGCATGGCAGATACGCAGTATTTT.

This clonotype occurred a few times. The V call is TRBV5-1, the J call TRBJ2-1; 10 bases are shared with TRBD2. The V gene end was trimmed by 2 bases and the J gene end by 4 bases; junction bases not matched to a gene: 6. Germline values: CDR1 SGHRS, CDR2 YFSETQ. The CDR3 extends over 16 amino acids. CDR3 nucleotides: TGCGCCAGCAGCTTATTCACTAGCGGGGCTTACAATGAGCAGTTCTTC. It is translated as CASSLFTSGAYNEQFF.

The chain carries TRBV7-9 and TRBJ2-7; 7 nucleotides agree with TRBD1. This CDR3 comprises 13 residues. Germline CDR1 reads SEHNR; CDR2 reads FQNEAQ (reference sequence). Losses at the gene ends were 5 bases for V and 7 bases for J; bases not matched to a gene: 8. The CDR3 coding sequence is TGTGCCAGCAGCCGCCGAGGGGGCACTGAGCAGTACTTC. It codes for CASSRRGGTEQYF.

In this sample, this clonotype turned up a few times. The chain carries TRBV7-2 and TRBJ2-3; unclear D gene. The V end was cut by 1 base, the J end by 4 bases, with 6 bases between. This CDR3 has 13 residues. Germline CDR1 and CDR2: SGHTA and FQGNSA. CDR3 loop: CASSLGFSDTQYF. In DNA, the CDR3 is TGTGCCAGCAGCTTAGGATTTTCAGATACGCAGTATTTT. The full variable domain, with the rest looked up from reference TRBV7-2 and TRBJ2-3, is GAGVSQSPSNKVTEKGKDVELRCDPISGHTALYWYRQSLGQGLEFLIYFQGNSAPDKSGLPSDRFSAERTGGSVSTLTIQRTQQEDSAVYLCASSLGFSDTQYFGPGTRLTVL.

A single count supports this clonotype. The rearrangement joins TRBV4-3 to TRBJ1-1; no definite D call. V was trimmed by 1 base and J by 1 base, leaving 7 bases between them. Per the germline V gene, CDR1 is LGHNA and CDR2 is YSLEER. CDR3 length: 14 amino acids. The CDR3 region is CASSQAAGNTEAFF. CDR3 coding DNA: TGCGCCAGCAGCCAAGCAGCAGGGAACACTGAAGCTTTCTTT.

In DNA, the CDR3 is TGCAGTGCCCTAGGACTAGCGGGGCCAGATACGCAGTATTTT. Its protein product is CSALGLAGPDTQYF. J is TRBJ2-3 and V is TRBV20-1; 12 bases match TRBD2. V lost 6 bases and J lost 4; bases outside the gene matches: 5. The germline V gene encodes CDR1 DFQATT and CDR2 SNEGSKA (reference sequence). The CDR3 is made up of 14 amino acids.

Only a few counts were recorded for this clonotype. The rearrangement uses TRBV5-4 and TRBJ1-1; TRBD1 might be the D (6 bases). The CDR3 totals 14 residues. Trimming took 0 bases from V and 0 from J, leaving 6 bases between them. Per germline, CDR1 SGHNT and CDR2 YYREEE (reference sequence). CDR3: CASSLDRVNTEAFF. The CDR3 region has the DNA TGTGCCAGCAGCTTGGACAGGGTGAACACTGAAGCTTTCTTT.

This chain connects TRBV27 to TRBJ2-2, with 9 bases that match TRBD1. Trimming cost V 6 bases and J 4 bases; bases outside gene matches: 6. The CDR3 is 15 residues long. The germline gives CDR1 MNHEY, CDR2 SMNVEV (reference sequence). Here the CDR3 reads CASRQGATSTGELFF. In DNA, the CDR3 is TGTGCCAGCAGACAGGGGGCTACTAGCACCGGGGAGCTGTTTTTT.

The CDR3 region is CAIRLAGSRGDTQYF. CDR3 DNA: TGTGCCATCAGATTAGCGGGATCAAGGGGAGATACGCAGTATTTT. The chain is built from TRBV10-3 and TRBJ2-3; 8 bases fit TRBD2. CDR3 length: 15 residues. From germline, CDR1 is ENHRY and CDR2 SYGVKD. J gave up 5 bases and V 6 bases, and 10 bases lay outside the gene matches.

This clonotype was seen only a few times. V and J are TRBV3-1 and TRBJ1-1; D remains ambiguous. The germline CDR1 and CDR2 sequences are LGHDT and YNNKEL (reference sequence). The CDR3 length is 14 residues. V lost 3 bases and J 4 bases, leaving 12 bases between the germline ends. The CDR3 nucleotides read TGTGCCAGCAGCCAGGGATGGGATAGCACTGAAGCTTTCTTT. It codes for CASSQGWDSTEAFF.

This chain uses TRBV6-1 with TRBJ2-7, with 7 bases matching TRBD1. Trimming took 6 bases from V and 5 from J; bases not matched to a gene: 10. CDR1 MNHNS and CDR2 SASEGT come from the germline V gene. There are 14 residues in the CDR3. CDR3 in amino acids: CASRKGTVLNEQYF. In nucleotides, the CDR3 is TGTGCCAGCAGGAAAGGGACAGTTCTAAACGAGCAGTACTTC.

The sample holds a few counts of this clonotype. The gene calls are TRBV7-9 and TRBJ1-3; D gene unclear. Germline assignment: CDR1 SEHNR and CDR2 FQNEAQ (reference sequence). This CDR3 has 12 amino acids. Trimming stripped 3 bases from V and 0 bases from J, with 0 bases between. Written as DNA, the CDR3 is TGTGCCAGCAGCTTCTCTGGAAACACCATATATTTT. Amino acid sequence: CASSFSGNTIYF.

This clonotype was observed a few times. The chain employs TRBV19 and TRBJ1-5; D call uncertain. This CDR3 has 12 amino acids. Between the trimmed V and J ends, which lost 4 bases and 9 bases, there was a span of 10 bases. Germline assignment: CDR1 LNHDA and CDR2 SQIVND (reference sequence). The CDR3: CASSTPPGPQHF. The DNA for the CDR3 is TGTGCCAGTAGTACCCCCCCGGGGCCCCAGCATTTT.